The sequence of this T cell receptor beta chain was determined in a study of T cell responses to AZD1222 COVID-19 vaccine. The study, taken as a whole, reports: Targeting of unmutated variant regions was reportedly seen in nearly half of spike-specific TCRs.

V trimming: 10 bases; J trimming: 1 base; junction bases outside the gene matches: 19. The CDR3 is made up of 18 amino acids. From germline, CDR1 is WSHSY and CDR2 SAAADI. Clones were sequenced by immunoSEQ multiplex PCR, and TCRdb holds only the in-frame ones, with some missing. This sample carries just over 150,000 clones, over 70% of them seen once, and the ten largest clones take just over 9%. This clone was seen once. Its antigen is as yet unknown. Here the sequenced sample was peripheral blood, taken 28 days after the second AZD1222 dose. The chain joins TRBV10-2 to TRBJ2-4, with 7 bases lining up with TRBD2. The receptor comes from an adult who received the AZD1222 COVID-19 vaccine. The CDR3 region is CATQAAGVLGLAKNIQYF. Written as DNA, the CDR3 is TGCGCCACCCAAGCGGCGGGAGTTTTAGGGTTGGCCAAAAACATTCAGTACTTC.